Listed below are T cell receptor beta chains from one sample, sequenced in a study of blood T cell repertoires in COVID-19. Data came from immunoSEQ multiplex PCR; TCRdb stores just in-frame clones and leaves some out. The sample comprises over 150,000 clones, about 85% of which are singletons, and 8.3% rests with the top ten. The material sequenced was peripheral blood. The source of these receptors is a woman aged 55-70 years with COVID-19, enrolled during active disease. Each CDR3 is given with its conserved first and last residue. The size field is filled for only some rows; it gives once, few, many or a size class.

clone_size j_call v_call cdr3_aa
once TRBJ1-1 TRBV3-1/TRBV3-2 CASSLRTEAFF
NA TRBJ1-6 TRBV5-1 CASSLNDGMNSPLHF
NA TRBJ1-4 TRBV3-1/TRBV3-2 CASSPAGASATNEKLFF
NA TRBJ2-5 TRBV5-1 CASSLEGGRRETQYF
NA TRBJ1-6 TRBV5-6 CASSPPGVLGGSPLHF
NA TRBJ1-1 TRBV2 CASRPQEGADTEAFF
NA TRBJ2-3 TRBV4-2 CASSQDPGGTSTDTQYF
few TRBJ2-5 TRBV27 CASRSGPGAQYF
few TRBJ2-3 TRBV30 CAWSALTRAPTDTQYF
NA TRBJ2-1 TRBV7-3 CASSLTGSSGVPYNEQFF
NA TRBJ1-2 TRBV3-1/TRBV3-2 CASSSPGQGAGYTF
NA TRBJ2-3 TRBV5-1 CASSLSGWGTDTQYF
NA TRBJ2-6 TRBV5-6 CASSPSGRGSGANVLTF
NA TRBJ1-4 TRBV6-6 CASSYDRADEKLFF
NA TRBJ1-3 TRBV7-2 CASSPTWTVRNTIYF
NA TRBJ1-5 TRBV10-3 CAISKDRVEPQHF
NA TRBJ1-1 TRBV2 CASRDRGNTEAFF
NA TRBJ2-2 TRBV18 CASSPRRGQAGELFF
few TRBJ2-2 TRBV11-2 CASSFGQANTGELFF
NA TRBJ1-2 TRBV18 CASSPPTDRYTF
NA TRBJ2-7 TRBV5-1 CASALAPEQYF
NA TRBJ1-2 TRBV15 CATSPRGAYGYTF
NA TRBJ1-6 TRBV11-1 CASSFFYGPLHF
NA TRBJ1-1 TRBV10-3 CAISELGQGFMNTEAFF
few TRBJ1-2 TRBV7-8 CASSLGEVYGYTF
NA TRBJ2-4 TRBV6-2/TRBV6-3 CASSPRGAKNIQYF
NA TRBJ2-1 TRBV6-6 CASSYGPNEQFF
NA TRBJ1-2 TRBV6-4 CASSDSGGGNYGYTF
NA TRBJ2-6 TRBV3-1/TRBV3-2 CASSHTGTGGAGANVLTF
NA TRBJ1-6 TRBV10-3 CAITSSGQGNSPLHF
NA TRBJ2-3 TRBV5-1 CASSPGTSGRDTQYF
NA TRBJ2-3 TRBV7-6 CASSFRRADTQYF
few TRBJ2-1 TRBV5-1 CASGTVSYNEQFF
NA TRBJ1-2 TRBV5-1 CASSLGGPNYGYTF
NA TRBJ2-1 TRBV19 CASSIPPRNEQFF
NA TRBJ2-7 TRBV3-1/TRBV3-2 CASSQRLGAGESSVEQYF
NA TRBJ1-6 TRBV7-6 CASSFVNSPLHF
NA TRBJ1-4 TRBV27 CASSLTGGINEKLFF
NA TRBJ1-3 TRBV5-1 CASSRDSSGNTIYF
NA TRBJ1-4 TRBV15 CATSREYRVTNEKLFF
NA TRBJ2-6 TRBV5-6 CASSPRGANVLTF
NA TRBJ2-1 TRBV5-4 CASSSRDRDLNEQFF
NA TRBJ1-2 TRBV6-2/TRBV6-3 CASSYSAGVPSNYGYTF
NA TRBJ1-1 TRBV5-1 CASSLVAGATEAFF
NA TRBJ2-7 TRBV7-2 CASSLIGTSGTYEQYF
NA TRBJ2-1 TRBV11-2 CASSLGQGLYNEQFF
once TRBJ2-5 TRBV11-1 CASSLGLRETQYF
NA TRBJ2-7 TRBV2 CAARGGHQYEQYF
NA TRBJ2-7 TRBV11-2 CASSLPSGSYEQYF
NA TRBJ1-6 TRBV18 CASSPFEGQGNSPLHF
few TRBJ1-1 TRBV27 CASSWGGTEAFF
NA TRBJ1-1 TRBV6-5 CASSYGAAEAFF
NA TRBJ2-5 TRBV3-1/TRBV3-2 CASSQAGGETQYF
NA TRBJ1-1 TRBV11-1 CASSHSGGAGTEAFF
NA TRBJ1-2 TRBV14 CASSQGGPGYTF
few TRBJ2-7 TRBV19 CASSISGRHYEQYF
NA TRBJ1-6 TRBV3-1/TRBV3-2 CASSSDRPSSYNSPLHF
NA TRBJ2-5 TRBV13 CASSLGRGQETQYF